The present entry profiles one TCR beta chain with its context. The antigen is undetermined. This sample is part of a study of a mutant IDH1 vaccine in newly diagnosed glioma. Study information: Former treatment meant radiotherapy, temozolomide, or both; the majority had gotten both.

As to time point: week 11, during vaccination. Vaccination used 300 ug of mutant IDH1 20-mer peptide per dose, with topical imiquimod. Measured with immunoSEQ multiplex PCR; TCRdb has only the in-frame clones, and not every one. The repertoire holds about 64,000 clones, with 65% to 85% as singletons. The TCR sequence derives from a woman aged 45 to 65 with glioma. The specimen comprised PBMCs, sampled from a glioma patient whose treatment included an IDH1 peptide vaccine.

CDR3 in amino acids: CASSRTGDGEQYF. CDR3 sequence (DNA): TGTGCCAGCAGCCGGACAGGGGACGGCGAGCAGTACTTC. The chain employs TRBV7-9 and TRBJ2-7; the match to TRBD1 covers 9 bases. CDR1 SEHNR and CDR2 FQNEAQ come from the germline V gene (reference sequence). CDR3 length: 13 residues. Unmatched junction bases numbered 5, after V lost 5 bases and J lost 6 bases.